This T cell receptor (beta chain) derives from a study of cytotoxic CD8 clonotypes in ibrutinib-treated CLL. The CDR3 is 15 residues long. The V and J ends lost 8 bases and 6 bases, in that order; junction bases with no gene match: 12. CDR1 is SEHNR, CDR2 FQNEAQ, per germline (reference sequence). This clone was counted at least ten times. Antigen: not known. Study outcomes and limitations: Contraction or stability on treatment was seen for public clonotypes, which were uncommon. Baseline clonality, above age-matched healthy donor levels, tracked circulating CD8+ T-cell counts.

Genomic DNA for TCR beta libraries, roughly 2 micrograms, came from cryopreserved PBMCs. Only in-frame clones appear in the TCRdb table, and some are missing; sequencing was by immunoSEQ multiplex PCR. Of 150,000 or so clones listed, about three quarters were seen once; the top ten hold around 5%. The receptor was derived from a human donor with chronic lymphocytic leukemia. The sequences come from PBMCs, collected after 24 months of ibrutinib treatment. The J gene is TRBJ2-3, the V gene TRBV7-9; TRBD2 matches 9 bases. The CDR3 protein is CASPILAGFKDTQYF. CDR3 DNA sequence: TGTGCCAGCCCCATACTAGCGGGCTTCAAGGATACGCAGTATTTT.